The 5 T cell receptor beta chains listed next were all sequenced from one sample in a study of neurological immune-mediated disorders. TCRdb reprocessed the 5' RACE reads with MiXCR, giving one entry per CDR3 protein. Of around 41,000 distinct CDR3 sequences listed, more than 12% were seen once; the top ten hold 3.5% to 4.5%. The material sequenced was CD4+ T cells from blood. These receptors all come from a woman aged 55-70 years with HTLV-1-associated myelopathy (HAM/TSP).

This clonotype has ten or more counts. CDR3 residues: CASSLVGYGYTF. CDR3 nucleotide sequence: TGCGCCAGCAGCTTGGTTGGCTATGGCTACACCTTC. The rearrangement joins TRBV5-1 to TRBJ1-2, with unresolved D. Germline V gives CDR1 SGHRS, CDR2 YFSETQ. The CDR3 extends over 12 amino acids. The V end lost 0 bases, the J end lost 4 bases, and 4 bases lay between the germline ends.

By sample fraction, this clonotype is medium-sized. The chain couples TRBV5-1 to TRBJ2-2; 7 nucleotides agree with TRBD1. The germline V gene encodes CDR1 SGHRS and CDR2 YFSETQ. The junction had 3 bases not matched to a gene; V was cut back by 1 base and J by 6 bases. The CDR3 sequence is 14 residues long. Here the CDR3 DNA reads TGCGCCAGCAGCTTGTTAGGGGGCGCCGGGGAGCTGTTTTTT. Translating gives CASSLLGGAGELFF.

About this clonotype: A much larger clone is a single base away; this may be a read error. This sequence joins TRBV7-6 and TRBJ1-4, with D unresolved. The CDR3 extends over 16 amino acids. V lost 5 bases, J lost 1 base, and 14 bases lay in between. CDR1 is SGHVS and CDR2 is FNYEAQ in the germline V gene. The CDR3 region has the DNA TGTGCCAGCAGCCCTGGACGGGGTAAAACTAATGAAAAACTGTTTTTT. Protein: CASSPGRGKTNEKLFF.

Many counts were recorded for this clonotype. The V call is TRBV20-1, the J call TRBJ2-4, with D tentatively TRBD1 or TRBD2 (5 bases each). Trimming removed 3 bases from V and 5 bases from J, with 11 bases in between. The CDR3 sequence is 13 residues long. Germline V gene lookup returns CDR1 DFQATT and CDR2 SNEGSKA (reference sequence). CDR3: CSASPPGQNIQYF. DNA for the CDR3: TGCAGTGCTAGTCCTCCGGGACAAAACATTCAGTACTTC.

In its sample, this clonotype was seen many times. V usage is TRBV20-1 and J usage is TRBJ1-3; 9 nucleotides line up with TRBD1. The V and J ends lost 6 bases and 1 base, in that order; junction bases with no gene match: 10. CDR1 is DFQATT, CDR2 SNEGSKA, per germline (reference sequence). This CDR3 is 16 amino acids long. The CDR3 DNA follows: TGCAGTGCAGACCTCGGGGGACAGGGTTCTGGAAACACCATATATTTT. Translated, it gives CSADLGGQGSGNTIYF.